These 22 T cell receptor beta chains were sequenced from one sample in a study of PD-1 blockade in classical Hodgkin lymphoma. Brentuximab vedotin exposure varied among the patients, all of whom had relapsed after autologous stem cell transplantation. Assay: immunoSEQ multiplex PCR; the TCRdb copy retains only in-frame clones and omits some. The sample carries 130,000 to 150,000 clones, around 73% recorded once. This specimen was peripheral blood mononuclear cells (PBMCs), taken before the second cycle of nivolumab. The receptors stem from a human donor with classical Hodgkin lymphoma.

This clone was counted a single time. The chain has TRBV19 and TRBJ2-7; TRBD2 might be the D (5 bases). The CDR3 spans 17 residues. The germline CDR1 and CDR2 sequences are LNHDA and SQIVND (reference sequence). The germline V and J ends were trimmed by 11 bases and 3 bases, with 29 bases remaining between them. The CDR3 region has the DNA TGTGCCGTCTTGGGTATCTTATTAGAGGGTACCTACTACGAGCAGTACTTC. This sequence encodes CAVLGILLEGTYYEQYF. The variable domain in full, completed from reference TRBV19 and TRBJ2-7, reads DGGITQSPKYLFRKEGQNVTLSCEQNLNHDAMYWYRQDPGQGLRLIYYSQIVNDFQKGDIAEGYSVSREKKESFPLTVTSAQKNPTAFYLCAVLGILLEGTYYEQYFGPGTRLTVT.

J is TRBJ1-5 and V is TRBV27, with 9 bases identical to TRBD1. V lost 6 bases, J lost 3 bases, and 9 bases stayed unmatched. CDR1 and CDR2 from the germline V gene are MNHEY and SMNVEV (reference sequence). The length of the CDR3 is 16 residues. The CDR3 spells CASRTIGTGFNQPQHF. The CDR3 DNA reads TGTGCCAGCAGGACGATCGGGACAGGGTTCAATCAGCCCCAGCATTTT.

This chain uses TRBV4-3 with TRBJ1-2; 7 nucleotides line up with TRBD1. J gave up 4 bases and V 4 bases, and 24 bases lay outside the gene matches. The CDR3 is made up of 20 amino acids. The germline V gene has CDR1 LGHNA and CDR2 YSLEER. CDR3 region: CASSPRGIGGNPFNTYGYTF. Here the CDR3 DNA reads TGCGCCAGCAGCCCAAGAGGCATAGGGGGCAATCCGTTCAATACCTATGGCTACACCTTC.

The rearrangement links TRBV7-2 to TRBJ2-1, with D hard to call. The CDR3 is 16 amino acids. Germline-derived CDR1 and CDR2 are SGHTA and FQGNSA. The V end lost 5 bases, the J end lost 4 bases, and 18 bases lay between the germline ends. The CDR3 nucleotides read TGTGCCAGCAGCCCGTGGACCGCACAGTTTTACAATGAGCAGTTCTTC. This translates into CASSPWTAQFYNEQFF.

This chain connects TRBV7-2 to TRBJ1-2; a possible D gene is TRBD1 (6 bases). V was trimmed by 1 base and J by 8 bases, leaving 11 bases between them. Per germline, CDR1 SGHTA and CDR2 FQGNSA. The CDR3 sequence is 13 residues long. CDR3 residues: CASSLETGRGYTF. The CDR3 coding sequence is TGTGCCAGCAGCTTAGAAACAGGGCGAGGCTACACCTTC.

The chain is built from TRBV19 and TRBJ2-3; 7 bases line up with TRBD1. The CDR3 runs to 14 residues. Germline loops: CDR1 LNHDA, CDR2 SQIVND (reference sequence). The ends lost 6 bases at V and 2 bases at J; junction bases unmatched: 5. CDR3 coding DNA: TGTGCCAGTAGAGACGGGACAGCCACAGATACGCAGTATTTT. This translates into CASRDGTATDTQYF.

The V gene is TRBV5-1, the J gene TRBJ1-4, with 8 nucleotides matching TRBD1. J lost 1 base, V lost 4 bases, and 9 bases had no gene match. This CDR3 contains 17 residues. Germline-derived CDR1 and CDR2 are SGHRS and YFSETQ. The CDR3 nucleotides are TGCGCCAGCAGCCCGCTGACAGGGGCCGTAACTAATGAAAAACTGTTTTTT. It is translated as CASSPLTGAVTNEKLFF.

This rearrangement joins TRBV7-6 to TRBJ2-5; D may be TRBD2 (5 bases). Germline assignment: CDR1 SGHVS and CDR2 FNYEAQ. CDR3 length: 13 residues. V was clipped by 3 bases and J by 5 bases, with 10 bases between them. CDR3 DNA: TGTGCCAGCAGCTTGGAGGCGTTGGAGACCCAGTACTTC. Protein: CASSLEALETQYF.

This chain joins TRBV19 and TRBJ2-4; TRBD1 matches at 8 bases. Germline CDR1 LNHDA, CDR2 SQIVND (reference sequence). Trimming at V came to 4 bases and at J to 3 bases, leaving 2 bases not matched to a gene. The CDR3 consists of 14 residues. CDR3 sequence (DNA): TGTGCCAGTAGTACAGACAGGGGCAAAAACATTCAGTACTTC. Encoded protein: CASSTDRGKNIQYF. Together with reference TRBV19 and TRBJ2-4, the CDR3 gives the full variable domain: DGGITQSPKYLFRKEGQNVTLSCEQNLNHDAMYWYRQDPGQGLRLIYYSQIVNDFQKGDIAEGYSVSREKKESFPLTVTSAQKNPTAFYLCASSTDRGKNIQYFGAGTRLSVL.

There are a few counts of this clone. The chain uses TRBV6-5 and TRBJ1-5; D is possibly TRBD1 (5 bases). The germline CDR1 and CDR2 sequences are MNHEY and SVGAGI. This CDR3 contains 16 residues. Trimming stripped 2 bases from V and 6 bases from J, with 17 bases between. The CDR3 here is CASSYGKGDHRQPQHF. For the CDR3, the DNA is TGTGCCAGCAGTTACGGCAAAGGGGACCACCGTCAGCCCCAGCATTTT.

The gene calls are TRBV6-4 and TRBJ2-1; 8 nucleotides line up with TRBD2. After removal of 4 bases from V and 9 bases from J, the junction contained 8 bases not matched to a gene. Germline lookup yields CDR1 MRHNA and CDR2 SNTAGT. The CDR3 has 14 residues. The CDR3 bases are TGTGCCAGCAGTGGCCGTTCCGGGAGGGGTGAGCAGTTCTTC. This encodes CASSGRSGRGEQFF.

J is TRBJ2-7 and V is TRBV5-1; a possible D gene is TRBD1 (5 bases). Germline V gene lookup returns CDR1 SGHRS and CDR2 YFSETQ. CDR3 length: 14 residues. V lost 0 bases, J lost 7 bases, and 14 bases lay in between. In DNA form, the CDR3 reads TGCGCCAGCAGCTTGGAGGACATGGGGTTTGAGCAGTACTTC. Its protein product is CASSLEDMGFEQYF.

The CDR3 region has the DNA TGTGCCAGCAGTGTCTCCGGGACAGTCTTCTACGAGCAGTACTTC. It is translated as CASSVSGTVFYEQYF. V usage is TRBV2 and J usage is TRBJ2-7; 7 nucleotides align to TRBD1. CDR1 and CDR2 from the germline V gene are SNHLY and FYNNEI. The CDR3 spans 15 residues. V was pared by 4 bases and J by 3 bases, with 9 bases of the junction left unmatched.

The rearrangement joins TRBV9 to TRBJ2-5; 8 positions match TRBD2. The CDR3 consists of 16 residues. J gave up 1 base and V 0 bases, and 5 bases lay outside the gene matches. Germline loops: CDR1 SGDLS, CDR2 YYNGEE. The CDR3 spells CASSVGAGEPQETQYF. The CDR3 nucleotides are TGTGCCAGCAGCGTAGGAGCGGGAGAGCCCCAAGAGACCCAGTACTTC.

The chain employs TRBV10-3 and TRBJ2-3; D is unclear. CDR1 and CDR2 from the germline V gene are ENHRY and SYGVKD. V was pared by 8 bases and J by 6 bases, with 15 bases between. This CDR3 has 13 amino acids. The CDR3 reads CAIGITRVDTQYF. The CDR3 DNA is TGTGCCATCGGGATTACCCGCGTTGATACGCAGTATTTT.

This chain uses TRBV25-1 with TRBJ2-1; D not certain. Germline V lookup: CDR1 MGHDK, CDR2 SYGVNS. The CDR3 covers 16 residues. The ends were cut back, 2 bases at V and 7 bases at J, with 18 bases in the middle. Here the CDR3 DNA reads TGTGCCAGCAGTGAACCCTCCCCGCAGGTGTATAATGAGCAGTTCTTC. The encoded protein is CASSEPSPQVYNEQFF. Drawing the rest from reference TRBV25-1 and TRBJ2-1, the complete variable domain is EADIYQTPRYLVIGTGKKITLECSQTMGHDKMYWYQQDPGMELHLIHYSYGVNSTEKGDLSSESTVSRIRTEHFPLTLESARPSHTSQYLCASSEPSPQVYNEQFFGPGTRLTVL.

The chain joins TRBV28 to TRBJ1-2; 7 nucleotides match TRBD1. Germline-derived CDR1 and CDR2 are MDHEN and SYDVKM. This CDR3 comprises 14 residues. V lost 6 bases, J lost 4 bases, and 8 bases stayed unmatched. CDR3 nucleotide sequence: TGTGCCAGCAGGCCCGGACAGGCCTCCTATGGCTACACCTTC. It specifies CASRPGQASYGYTF.

This clone was observed once. The chain employs TRBV5-1 and TRBJ2-5; D is possibly TRBD2 (5 bases). The CDR3 contains 15 residues. CDR1 is SGHRS, CDR2 YFSETQ, per germline. Trimming removed 2 bases at V and 1 base at J, with 12 bases between. The CDR3 sequence: CASSFLTNAQETQYF. The DNA for the CDR3 is TGCGCCAGCAGCTTTCTGACTAACGCCCAAGAGACCCAGTACTTC. The full variable domain, completed using reference TRBV5-1 and TRBJ2-5, is KAGVTQTPRYLIKTRGQQVTLSCSPISGHRSVSWYQQTPGQGLQFLFEYFSETQRNKGNFPGRFSGRQFSNSRSEMNVSTLELGDSALYLCASSFLTNAQETQYFGPGTRLLVL.

This sequence joins TRBV28 and TRBJ1-1, with D hard to call. The V end lost 4 bases, the J end lost 4 bases, and 16 bases lay between the germline ends. Germline V lookup: CDR1 MDHEN, CDR2 SYDVKM. The CDR3 covers 15 residues. CDR3 residues: CASSSPGGLGTEAFF. The CDR3 bases are TGTGCCAGCAGTTCCCCGGGAGGATTGGGCACTGAAGCTTTCTTT. The full variable domain, completed using reference TRBV28 and TRBJ1-1, is DVKVTQSSRYLVKRTGEKVFLECVQDMDHENMFWYRQDPGLGLRLIYFSYDVKMKEKGDIPEGYSVSREKKERFSLILESASTNQTSMYLCASSSPGGLGTEAFFGQGTRLTVV.

A few counts support this clone. This chain uses TRBV30 with TRBJ2-7; no clear D. Germline assignment: CDR1 GTSNPN and CDR2 SVGIG (reference sequence). With 0 bases removed from V and 2 bases from J, the gap between germline ends came to 5 bases. The CDR3 extends over 12 amino acids. The CDR3 region is CAWSVTTYEQYF. The CDR3 DNA reads TGTGCCTGGAGTGTCACTACCTACGAGCAGTACTTC.

In this sample, this clone turned up many times. The chain carries TRBV6-1 and TRBJ1-2, with D possibly being TRBD1 (5 bases). Trimming removed 2 bases from V and 0 bases from J, with 16 bases in between. The CDR3 has 17 residues. Germline V gene sequence: CDR1 MNHNS, CDR2 SASEGT. The CDR3 sequence: CASSEQGLGTANYGYTF. The CDR3 coding sequence is TGTGCCAGCAGTGAACAAGGCTTGGGGACGGCTAACTATGGCTACACCTTC.

The J gene is TRBJ1-2, the V gene TRBV29-1; 9 bases align to TRBD1. CDR3 size: 17 residues. From germline, CDR1 is SQVTM and CDR2 ANQGSEA. J lost 6 bases, V lost 7 bases, and 21 bases had no gene match. The CDR3 coding sequence is TGCAGCGCTACAAACACCTGGGGACAGGGCCTTTTCGATGGCTACACCTTC. This encodes CSATNTWGQGLFDGYTF.